This TCR beta chain was observed in a study of response to subunit inactivated influenza vaccine. Each CDR3 protein gets one entry after TCRdb re-called the RT-PCR reads with MiXCR. The sample shows about 780,000 distinct CDR3 sequences, about 18% of them seen only once. This clonotype occurred a few times. The sequenced sample was PBMCs from blood, obtained around 5 days after vaccination. This sequence originates from a man aged 50 to 60 who received an inactivated influenza vaccine.

CDR3 bases: TGTGCCAGCAGCTACTACGATACGCAGTATTTT. Its translation: CASSYYDTQYF. The chain couples TRBV7-9 to TRBJ2-3, with D unresolved. The germline gives CDR1 SEHNR, CDR2 FQNEAQ (reference sequence). The CDR3 extends over 11 amino acids. V was clipped by 4 bases and J by 6 bases, with 5 bases between them.